The 24 T cell receptor beta chains below were found in one sample sequenced in a study of T cells after yellow fever vaccination. MiXCR, applied by TCRdb to the 5' RACE reads, yields one record per CDR3 protein. The sample lists some 240,000 distinct CDR3 sequences, roughly 5% occurring once. The sample was CD4+ T cells sorted from PBMCs, taken on the day of the yellow fever booster vaccination. The receptor source for this set is a man aged 18 to 30 who received the YFV17D yellow fever vaccine.

This clonotype was seen at least ten times. J is TRBJ1-1 and V is TRBV4-1, with D unresolved. Germline values: CDR1 MGHRA, CDR2 YSYEKL. The CDR3 runs 14 residues. The germline V and J ends were trimmed by 6 bases and 8 bases, with 19 bases remaining between them. In nucleotides, the CDR3 is TGCGCCAGCAGTCTAGAGGCCAGGCTGGCAGAAGCTTTCTTT. It translates to CASSLEARLAEAFF.

This clonotype was observed many times. The gene calls are TRBV6-6 and TRBJ1-1, with 7 bases that match TRBD1. This CDR3 contains 14 residues. Germline V gives CDR1 MNHNY, CDR2 SVGAGI (reference sequence). J gave up 1 base and V 5 bases, and 4 bases lay outside the gene matches. The CDR3 region has the DNA TGTGCCAGCAGTGCCCGGACAGGGAACACTGAAGCTTTCTTT. The encoded protein is CASSARTGNTEAFF.

V usage is TRBV5-1 and J usage is TRBJ1-4; 10 nucleotides match TRBD1. After removal of 4 bases from V and 6 bases from J, the junction contained 3 bases not matched to a gene. This CDR3 has 14 amino acids. Germline CDR1 SGHRS, CDR2 YFSETQ. CDR3 loop: CASSLGTGDEKLFF. In DNA, the CDR3 is TGCGCCAGCAGCCTCGGGACAGGGGATGAAAAACTGTTTTTT.

The V call is TRBV6-5, the J call TRBJ2-5; D unresolved. Trimming cost V 2 bases and J 5 bases, with 15 bases left between them. The CDR3 sequence is 15 residues long. The germline V gene encodes CDR1 MNHEY and CDR2 SVGAGI. The CDR3 nucleotides read TGTGCCAGCAGTTACCCGAAGACTCCTCGGGAGACCCAGTACTTC. Its translation: CASSYPKTPRETQYF.

This clonotype has just a few counts. The V call is TRBV18, the J call TRBJ2-7; TRBD2 is a possible D gene (5 bases). CDR1 and CDR2 (germline): KGHSH, LQKENI. The CDR3 extends over 15 amino acids. V was pared by 0 bases and J by 7 bases, with 16 bases between. CDR3 loop: CASSPPGSRRGEQYV. CDR3 sequence (DNA): TGTGCCAGCTCACCACCTGGGAGCCGGCGTGGGGAGCAGTACGTC.

This clonotype has a count of ten or more. V is TRBV20-1 and J is TRBJ1-1; perhaps TRBD1 as D (5 bases). The V gene lost 6 bases and the J gene lost 4 bases, with 18 bases spanning the gap. From germline, CDR1 is DFQATT and CDR2 SNEGSKA (reference sequence). The CDR3 length is 14 residues. Here the CDR3 reads CSARSEGPGTEAFF. The CDR3 DNA sequence: TGCAGTGCCCGATCGGAGGGGCCCGGCACTGAAGCTTTCTTT.

In its sample, this clonotype was seen a few times. CDR3 sequence: CATSDSPGQGLPFVYF. The CDR3 DNA reads as TGTGCCACCAGTGATTCGCCGGGACAGGGTCTTCCCTTTGTCTACTTC. V gene TRBV24-1 combines with J gene TRBJ2-5, with 9 bases fitting TRBD1. CDR1 is KGHDR, CDR2 SFDVKD, per germline. CDR3 size: 16 residues. The V segment lost 2 bases and the J segment 14 bases; nucleotides outside the gene matches: 17.

The V call is TRBV20-1, the J call TRBJ2-5; 7 bases are shared with TRBD2. Losses at the gene ends were 2 bases for V and 4 bases for J; bases not matched to a gene: 10. CDR1 DFQATT and CDR2 SNEGSKA come from the germline V gene (reference sequence). This CDR3 has 15 residues. The CDR3 reads CSARTVGGYLETQYF. CDR3 bases: TGCAGTGCTAGAACGGTGGGGGGGTATCTAGAGACCCAGTACTTC.

The chain has TRBV20-1 and TRBJ2-5; D may be TRBD1 (6 bases). The germline V gene encodes CDR1 DFQATT and CDR2 SNEGSKA (reference sequence). V was pared by 5 bases and J by 1 base, with 14 bases between. The CDR3 is 14 amino acids. The DNA for the CDR3 is TGCAGTGCTTCAGCCGGGACACGCCAAGAGACCCAGTACTTC. It encodes CSASAGTRQETQYF.

The V call is TRBV9, the J call TRBJ2-3; D not certain. Germline V gene sequence: CDR1 SGDLS, CDR2 YYNGEE. Trimming pared 4 bases from V and 1 base from J, leaving 13 bases between. The CDR3 is 15 amino acids. This CDR3 is CASSFSPAGTDTQYF. The CDR3 nucleotides read TGTGCCAGCAGCTTCAGTCCGGCAGGCACAGATACGCAGTATTTT. Looking up the rest from reference TRBV9 and TRBJ2-3 gives the full variable domain: DSGVTQTPKHLITATGQRVTLRCSPRSGDLSVYWYQQSLDQGLQFLIQYYNGEERAKGNILERFSAQQFPDLHSELNLSSLELGDSALYFCASSFSPAGTDTQYFGPGTRLTVL.

This clonotype has more than one count but fewer than ten. The chain couples TRBV29-1 to TRBJ2-5, with TRBD2 as a possible D gene (6 bases). The CDR3 runs 12 residues. The V gene's germline CDR1 is SQVTM and CDR2 ANQGSEA. The V end lost 5 bases, the J end lost 3 bases, and 10 bases lay between the germline ends. This chain's CDR3 is CSVRGAKETQYF. The DNA for the CDR3 is TGCAGCGTTCGCGGGGCAAAAGAGACCCAGTACTTC.

The sample holds a few counts of this clonotype. This chain links TRBV5-1 with TRBJ2-5, with 7 bases aligning to TRBD2. The CDR3 loop spans 14 amino acids. The V and J ends lost 0 bases and 4 bases, in that order; junction bases with no gene match: 3. The germline CDR1 and CDR2 sequences are SGHRS and YFSETQ. The CDR3 reads CASSLAAGPETQYF. CDR3 nucleotides: TGCGCCAGCAGCTTGGCAGCGGGGCCAGAGACCCAGTACTTC.

This chain joins TRBV4-1 and TRBJ1-5, with TRBD1 identical over 8 bases. This CDR3 comprises 17 residues. The germline V gene encodes CDR1 MGHRA and CDR2 YSYEKL. J was trimmed by 5 bases and V by 1 base; bases with no gene match: 10. The CDR3 spells CASSQGGRGQGYQPQHF. Here the CDR3 DNA reads TGCGCCAGCAGCCAAGGGGGCAGGGGGCAAGGTTATCAGCCCCAGCATTTT.

This clonotype has a handful of counts. V is TRBV7-2 and J is TRBJ1-1; D not certain. Trimming removed 2 bases at V and 2 bases at J, with 9 bases between. The germline V gene encodes CDR1 SGHTA and CDR2 FQGNSA. The CDR3 runs to 14 residues. The CDR3, as DNA: TGTGCCAGCAGCTTACTCGGAACAAACACTGAAGCTTTCTTT. Protein: CASSLLGTNTEAFF.

This clonotype has only a few counts. The V gene is TRBV11-2, the J gene TRBJ1-3; D possibly corresponds to TRBD1 (5 bases). V lost 0 bases and J lost 12, with 12 bases in between. Per the germline V gene, CDR1 is SGHAT and CDR2 is FQNNGV. This CDR3 comprises 13 residues. The DNA of the CDR3 is TGTGCCAGCAGCTTAGATCGTGGGACCCACATATATTTT. Amino acid sequence: CASSLDRGTHIYF.

The chain is built from TRBV12-3 or TRBV12-4 and TRBJ2-1; TRBD1 agrees at 10 bases. Trimming removed 4 bases from V and 8 bases from J; junction bases left unmatched: 8. This CDR3 region has 15 residues. This CDR3 is CASSYRQGADYEQFF. The CDR3 nucleotides are TGTGCCAGCAGTTACCGACAGGGGGCGGACTATGAGCAGTTCTTC.

This clonotype was detected only a few times. The rearrangement links TRBV7-2 to TRBJ1-1; D is unresolved. The CDR3 covers 14 residues. The germline CDR1 and CDR2 sequences are SGHTA and FQGNSA. V lost 5 bases to trimming and J lost 3 bases, with 13 bases between them. The CDR3 DNA reads TGTGCCAGCAGCGTAGACTCCTTCGACACTGAAGCTTTCTTT. Residues: CASSVDSFDTEAFF.

The gene calls are TRBV7-2 and TRBJ2-1; 7 bases line up with TRBD1. Germline trimming cut 0 bases from V and 0 bases from J; bases unmatched to any gene: 5. The CDR3 has 17 residues. CDR1 is SGHTA, CDR2 FQGNSA, per germline. The CDR3 is CASSLALGGSSYNEQFF. The DNA of the CDR3 is TGTGCCAGCAGCTTAGCGTTAGGGGGCAGCTCCTACAATGAGCAGTTCTTC. The whole variable domain, filled in from reference TRBV7-2 and TRBJ2-1, reads GAGVSQSPSNKVTEKGKDVELRCDPISGHTALYWYRQSLGQGLEFLIYFQGNSAPDKSGLPSDRFSAERTGGSVSTLTIQRTQQEDSAVYLCASSLALGGSSYNEQFFGPGTRLTVL.

The V call is TRBV9, the J call TRBJ2-3; D is unclear. The CDR3 covers 13 residues. V lost 3 bases to trimming and J lost 2 bases, with 7 bases between them. In germline, CDR1 is SGDLS, CDR2 YYNGEE. The CDR3: CASSALNTDTQYF. CDR3 sequence (DNA): TGTGCCAGCAGCGCTCTCAACACAGATACGCAGTATTTT.

Only a few counts were recorded for this clonotype. The chain joins TRBV7-9 to TRBJ2-7, with a tentative D call TRBD2 (7 bases). CDR3 length equals 14 residues. Trimming took 1 base from V and 3 from J, leaving 10 bases between them. In germline, CDR1 is SEHNR, CDR2 FQNEAQ (reference sequence). CDR3 nucleotide sequence: TGTGCCAGCAGCTTAGGCGGGGGACACTACGAGCAGTACTTC. Its protein product is CASSLGGGHYEQYF.

This clonotype was seen a handful of times. The J gene is TRBJ2-5, the V gene TRBV5-4, with 13 bases that match TRBD2. The CDR3 consists of 15 residues. Germline V gene lookup returns CDR1 SGHNT and CDR2 YYREEE (reference sequence). J was trimmed by 4 bases and V by 5 bases; bases with no gene match: 5. The DNA of the CDR3 is TGTGCCAGCAGGGGGGGACTAGCGGGGCGAGAGACCCAGTACTTC. It codes for CASRGGLAGRETQYF.

The rearrangement joins TRBV7-2 to TRBJ2-7, with 7 bases identical to TRBD1. The CDR3 is made up of 14 amino acids. Losses at the gene ends were 5 bases for V and 3 bases for J; bases not matched to a gene: 7. CDR1 and CDR2 (germline): SGHTA, FQGNSA. In DNA, the CDR3 is TGTGCCAGCAGCCCTGGACAGGCTGGCTACGAGCAGTACGTC. Its protein is CASSPGQAGYEQYV.

This clonotype occurred a few times. The gene calls are TRBV4-3 and TRBJ1-3; D uncertain. V dropped 0 bases and J dropped 0 bases, with 6 bases sitting between them. Germline-derived CDR1 and CDR2 are LGHNA and YSLEER. The CDR3 spans 15 residues. The DNA of the CDR3 is TGCGCCAGCAGCCAAGACGGAATCTCTGGAAACACCATATATTTT. Its protein is CASSQDGISGNTIYF.

V usage is TRBV9 and J usage is TRBJ1-6; no firm D call. This CDR3 region has 15 residues. Germline CDR1 SGDLS, CDR2 YYNGEE. V was cut by 0 bases and J by 7 bases, with 11 bases left in between. For the CDR3, the DNA is TGTGCCAGCAGCGTAGCGGCGGTGCAAAATTCACCCCTCCACTTT. Protein sequence: CASSVAAVQNSPLHF.